The T cell receptor beta chain described here comes from a study of blood T cell repertoires in COVID-19. Data came from immunoSEQ multiplex PCR; TCRdb stores just in-frame clones and leaves some out. Among roughly 90,000 clones listed, about 84% were seen once. The specimen sequenced was peripheral blood. The TCR was taken from a human donor in a cohort sampled during active COVID-19.

Here the CDR3 DNA reads TGTGCCAGCAGACTACAGGGTTTGTTGGAGACCCAGTACTTC. It specifies CASRLQGLLETQYF. This chain links TRBV5-8 with TRBJ2-5; possibly TRBD1 for D (6 bases). The CDR3 length is 14 residues. V shed 5 bases and J shed 5 bases, with 16 bases lying between them. CDR1 and CDR2 from the germline V gene are SGHTS and YDEGEE.